A single sample is the source of the 4 T cell receptor beta chains below, sequenced in a study of cytomegalovirus exposure and HLA in healthy donors. Clones were sequenced by immunoSEQ multiplex PCR, and TCRdb holds only the in-frame ones, with some missing. The sample comprises fewer than 85,000 clones, roughly 95% of which are singletons, and 1.3% rests with the top ten. The material sequenced was PBMCs. The receptors stem from a woman aged 18-30 years in good health and CMV-seronegative.

V and J are TRBV7-9 and TRBJ2-5; 11 bases map to TRBD2. CDR1 is SEHNR and CDR2 is FQNEAQ in the germline V gene (reference sequence). V lost 5 bases and J lost 5; bases outside the gene matches: 16. The CDR3 runs 18 residues. DNA of the CDR3: TGTGCCAGCAGCAGACCGTCTCCGGGACTAGCGGAGGAGGAGACCCAGTACTTC. Translation gives CASSRPSPGLAEEETQYF.

This clone was recorded only once. The V gene is TRBV6-5, the J gene TRBJ2-3, with D perhaps matching TRBD2 (5 bases). V lost 3 bases, J lost 9 bases, and 13 bases lay in between. In germline, CDR1 is MNHEY, CDR2 SVGAGI. The CDR3 loop spans 13 amino acids. Here the CDR3 reads CASSYSGSDTQYF. CDR3 in DNA: TGTGCCAGCAGTTATAGTGGGAGTGACACGCAGTATTTT.

The gene calls are TRBV5-1 and TRBJ2-2, with a possible D match to TRBD2 (6 bases). The CDR3 length is 15 residues. Trimming cost V 0 bases and J 4 bases, with 10 bases left between them. Germline V gene lookup returns CDR1 SGHRS and CDR2 YFSETQ. The CDR3 here is CASSLAGGSTGELFF. The CDR3 DNA is TGCGCCAGCAGCTTGGCCGGGGGTAGCACCGGGGAGCTGTTTTTT.

This chain uses TRBV9 with TRBJ2-7; TRBD2 matches 7 bases. CDR3 length: 15 residues. The germline V gene encodes CDR1 SGDLS and CDR2 YYNGEE. V dropped 0 bases and J dropped 4; count of bases not matched to a gene: 7. Here the CDR3 DNA reads TGTGCCAGCAGCGTAGGTCTGGCGGGAGTATACGAGCAGTACTTC. Amino acid sequence: CASSVGLAGVYEQYF.